Listed below are T cell receptor beta chains from one sample, sequenced in a study of T cells in Graves' hyperthyroidism and ophthalmopathy. Each CDR3 protein is one row after TCRdb ran MiXCR on the multiplex PCR reads. The sample gives around 380,000 distinct CDR3 sequences, roughly 12% of which show up once; less than 25% is in the top ten. Sequenced: blood. These receptors all come from a young man with Graves' hyperthyroidism that later progressed to Graves' ophthalmopathy. The CDR3 runs from the conserved cysteine through the conserved F or W. The order of the fields is D gene, clone size, V gene, J gene, CDR3 protein, CDR3 DNA. The D gene is left open where the match is weak. Expanded clones get a size class; other rows say once, few or many, or leave the size out.

-,few,TRBV12-3/TRBV12-4,TRBJ2-7,CASSFYHEQYF,TGTGCCAGCAGTTTTTATCACGAGCAGTACTTC
-,few,TRBV27,TRBJ1-1,CASSLGEGGDTEAFF,TGTGCCAGCAGTTTAGGGGAGGGTGGGGACACTGAAGCTTTCTTT
-,many,TRBV6-2/TRBV6-3,TRBJ2-6,CASSWDSGANVLTF,TGTGCCAGCAGTTGGGACTCTGGGGCCAACGTCCTGACTTTC
-,many,TRBV7-9,TRBJ2-1,CASSTIEQFF,TGTGCCAGCAGCACGATTGAGCAGTTCTTC
-,many,TRBV6-1,TRBJ1-1,CASSERGRETEAFF,TGTGCCAGCAGTGAGAGGGGAAGAGAGACTGAAGCTTTCTTT
-,many,TRBV10-3,TRBJ1-1,CAIMGSTEAFF,TGTGCCATCATGGGGAGCACTGAAGCTTTCTTT
TRBD1,few,TRBV7-2,TRBJ2-5,CASSPPWDSQETQYF,TGTGCCAGCAGCCCACCTTGGGACAGCCAAGAGACCCAGTACTTC
-,many,TRBV2,TRBJ1-4,CASTRGLNEKLFF,TGTGCCAGCACCCGGGGACTTAATGAAAAACTGTTTTTT
TRBD2,many,TRBV20-1,TRBJ2-3,CSVEKGPKRGVTDTQYF,TGCAGTGTCGAAAAGGGACCTAAGCGGGGGGTCACAGATACGCAGTATTTT
-,few,TRBV14,TRBJ1-1,CASSQEGQANTEAFF,TGTGCCAGCAGCCAAGAAGGCCAGGCGAACACTGAAGCTTTCTTT
-,many,TRBV11-2,TRBJ2-5,CASCPVRAETQYF,TGTGCCAGCTGCCCTGTCCGGGCGGAGACCCAGTACTTC
-,-,TRBV12-3/TRBV12-4,TRBJ2-5,CASSSGRKETQYF,TGTGCCAGCAGCTCCGGGAGAAAAGAGACCCAGTACTTC
-,many,TRBV12-3/TRBV12-4,TRBJ1-4,CASSSSVLEKLFF,TGTGCCAGCAGTTCAAGTGTTCTCGAAAAACTGTTTTTT
TRBD1,many,TRBV11-3,TRBJ1-2,CASSSAGQGNYGYTF,TGTGCCAGCAGCTCCGCGGGACAGGGAAACTATGGCTACACCTTC
-,-,TRBV14,TRBJ2-7,CASSQEDRGLAEQYF,TGTGCCAGCAGCCAAGAGGATCGAGGTCTTGCCGAGCAGTACTTC
-,many,TRBV7-9,TRBJ1-5,CASTKFGSKSNQPQHF,TGTGCCAGTACCAAATTCGGCTCGAAGAGCAATCAGCCCCAGCATTTT
-,many,TRBV19,TRBJ1-4,CASSPTGWYTTNEKLFF,TGTGCCAGTAGTCCTACAGGGTGGTACACAACTAATGAAAAACTGTTTTTT
-,many,TRBV11-2,TRBJ2-5,CASSLDPGTQYF,TGTGCCAGCAGCTTAGACCCGGGGACCCAGTACTTC
TRBD1,few,TRBV5-1,TRBJ1-3,CASSLGDSRRGTIYF,TGCGCCAGCAGCTTGGGGGACAGCCGGCGGGGCACCATATATTTT
-,many,TRBV11-2,TRBJ1-1,CASSLGPTGRTEAFF,TGTGCCAGCAGCTTGGGCCCGACAGGACGCACTGAAGCTTTCTTT
-,many,TRBV13,TRBJ2-2,CASSLGLRTTNTGELFF,TGTGCCAGCAGCTTAGGCCTAAGGACAACGAACACCGGGGAGCTGTTTTTT
-,-,TRBV6-1,TRBJ2-3,CASKGGTDTQYF,TGTGCCAGCAAGGGGGGGACAGATACGCAGTATTTT
TRBD2,many,TRBV27,TRBJ2-1,CANSTNGGAYNEQFF,TGTGCCAACAGTACAAACGGGGGGGCCTACAATGAGCAGTTCTTC
-,-,TRBV7-6,TRBJ2-3,CASNLEYGGTDTQYF,TGTGCCAGCAACTTAGAATACGGAGGCACAGATACGCAGTATTTT
-,many,TRBV2,TRBJ2-3,CASSEPLRRGGITDTQYF,TGTGCCAGCAGTGAACCCCTCCGGCGGGGAGGTATCACAGATACGCAGTATTTT
TRBD2,many,TRBV12-3/TRBV12-4,TRBJ2-1,CASSNSLAGTGNEQFF,TGTGCCAGCAGCAACTCACTAGCGGGAACAGGGAATGAGCAGTTCTTC
-,few,TRBV2,TRBJ2-2,CATPQGTNTGELFF,TGTGCCACCCCCCAGGGGACGAACACCGGGGAGCTGTTTTTT
-,many,TRBV6-1,TRBJ2-3,CASSKDLTDTQYF,TGTGCCAGCAGTAAGGACCTCACAGATACGCAGTATTTT
-,many,TRBV12-3/TRBV12-4,TRBJ2-5,CASSFRRCQSQETQYF,TGTGCCAGCAGTTTTCGGAGGTGCCAGAGTCAAGAGACCCAGTACTTC
TRBD2,-,TRBV5-1,TRBJ2-3,CASSSTSGGADTQYF,TGCGCCAGCAGCTCAACTAGCGGGGGGGCAGATACGCAGTATTTT
TRBD1,-,TRBV24-1,TRBJ1-2,CATSDSPGTAGYTF,TGTGCCACCAGTGATTCACCCGGGACAGCGGGCTACACCTTC
-,few,TRBV29-1,TRBJ2-7,CSVEAGEEQYF,TGCAGCGTTGAAGCCGGGGAGGAGCAGTACTTC
TRBD2,few,TRBV5-4,TRBJ2-1,CASSFLAGAQFGEQFF,TGTGCCAGCAGCTTTTTAGCGGGGGCCCAGTTCGGTGAGCAGTTCTTC
-,-,TRBV27,TRBJ1-4,CASHSGGGPGNGKLFF,TGTGCCAGTCACTCCGGGGGGGGGCCGGGTAATGGAAAACTGTTTTTT
TRBD1,many,TRBV28,TRBJ1-5,CASREQGAVNQPQHF,TGTGCCAGCAGAGAACAGGGGGCAGTCAATCAGCCCCAGCATTTT
-,few,TRBV6-5,TRBJ1-2,CASSSVGRGTRGYTF,TGTGCCAGCAGTTCTGTAGGAAGGGGTACTCGGGGCTACACCTTC
-,many,TRBV7-8,TRBJ1-1,CASSSGMNTEAFF,TGTGCCAGCAGCTCAGGAATGAACACTGAAGCTTTCTTT
-,few,TRBV9,TRBJ1-2,CASSKPGPRYTF,TGTGCCAGCAGCAAGCCCGGGCCCCGGTACACCTTC
TRBD2,-,TRBV6-2/TRBV6-3,TRBJ2-7,CASRLAGSTYEQYF,TGTGCCAGCAGGCTAGCGGGGAGTACCTACGAGCAGTACTTC
-,many,TRBV12-3/TRBV12-4,TRBJ2-4,CASSTGPGDIQYF,TGTGCCAGCAGCACAGGACCCGGGGACATTCAGTACTTC
-,few,TRBV20-1,TRBJ2-2,CSARDPVGGTGELFF,TGCAGTGCTAGAGATCCGGTCGGCGGCACCGGGGAGCTGTTTTTT
TRBD2,many,TRBV28,TRBJ2-7,CASSFQLARSSYEQYF,TGTGCCAGCAGTTTCCAACTAGCGAGGAGCTCCTACGAGCAGTACTTC
TRBD1,-,TRBV6-2/TRBV6-3,TRBJ1-6,CASSDPGQGVHYNSPLHF,TGTGCCAGCAGTGACCCGGGACAGGGGGTTCACTATAATTCACCCCTCCACTTT
TRBD1,many,TRBV6-1,TRBJ2-5,CASSEETGSRETQYF,TGTGCCAGCAGTGAAGAGACAGGGTCAAGGGAGACCCAGTACTTC
TRBD2,many,TRBV5-1,TRBJ2-7,CASSLVIGGGGDEQYF,TGCGCCAGCAGCTTGGTAATCGGCGGGGGTGGTGACGAGCAGTACTTC
-,-,TRBV20-1,TRBJ2-7,CSARAAVSYEQYF,TGCAGTGCTAGGGCGGCCGTGTCCTACGAGCAGTACTTC
TRBD1,many,TRBV28,TRBJ1-2,CASSFPPPQGLGYTF,TGTGCCAGCAGTTTCCCCCCCCCACAGGGGCTTGGCTACACCTTC
-,many,TRBV9,TRBJ1-3,CASSPRAGGFSGNTIYF,TGTGCCAGCAGCCCCAGGGCAGGTGGATTCTCTGGAAACACCATATATTTT
-,many,TRBV20-1,TRBJ1-2,CSARDPVGRNYGYTF,TGCAGTGCTAGAGACCCTGTAGGCAGAAACTATGGCTACACCTTC
-,many,TRBV6-1,TRBJ2-7,CASSELGRTYEQYF,TGTGCCAGCAGTGAATTGGGGAGAACCTACGAGCAGTACTTC
-,many,TRBV7-8,TRBJ2-7,CASSLATVSGYEQYF,TGTGCCAGCAGCTTAGCGACGGTTTCTGGGTACGAGCAGTACTTC
-,-,TRBV10-3,TRBJ2-3,CAISESLTDTQYF,TGTGCCATCAGTGAGTCCTTAACAGATACGCAGTATTTT
-,-,TRBV5-1,TRBJ1-4,CASSPDRATNEKLFF,TGCGCCAGCAGCCCAGACAGAGCAACTAATGAAAAACTGTTTTTT
TRBD1,many,TRBV5-1,TRBJ1-4,CASSPGQGGEKLFF,TGCGCCAGCAGCCCGGGACAGGGAGGCGAAAAACTGTTTTTT
-,few,TRBV4-2,TRBJ2-1,CASSQEAGREQFF,TGTGCCAGCAGCCAAGAGGCGGGGCGTGAGCAGTTCTTC